This record concerns one T cell receptor (beta chain) sequence. The sample originates from a study of technical replicates of blood from several donors. Trimming left V 2 bases short and J 1 base short, with 9 bases between. The germline V gene has CDR1 SGHTA and CDR2 FQGNSA. The CDR3 totals 15 residues. The method was immunoSEQ multiplex PCR; TCRdb's version includes in-frame clones alone and lacks a portion of them. The data contain over 70,000 clones, approximately 95% of them seen just once; the ten biggest clones take up 0.34%. This clonotype originated in a human donor in good health. The material sequenced was T cells isolated from PBMCs. The V and J genes are TRBV7-2 and TRBJ2-1; D remains unclear. DNA for the CDR3: TGTGCCAGCAGCTTAATGGTAGTTTCCTACAATGAGCAGTTCTTC. It specifies CASSLMVVSYNEQFF. Supplemented by reference TRBV7-2 and TRBJ2-1, the full variable domain reads GAGVSQSPSNKVTEKGKDVELRCDPISGHTALYWYRQSLGQGLEFLIYFQGNSAPDKSGLPSDRFSAERTGGSVSTLTIQRTQQEDSAVYLCASSLMVVSYNEQFFGPGTRLTVL.